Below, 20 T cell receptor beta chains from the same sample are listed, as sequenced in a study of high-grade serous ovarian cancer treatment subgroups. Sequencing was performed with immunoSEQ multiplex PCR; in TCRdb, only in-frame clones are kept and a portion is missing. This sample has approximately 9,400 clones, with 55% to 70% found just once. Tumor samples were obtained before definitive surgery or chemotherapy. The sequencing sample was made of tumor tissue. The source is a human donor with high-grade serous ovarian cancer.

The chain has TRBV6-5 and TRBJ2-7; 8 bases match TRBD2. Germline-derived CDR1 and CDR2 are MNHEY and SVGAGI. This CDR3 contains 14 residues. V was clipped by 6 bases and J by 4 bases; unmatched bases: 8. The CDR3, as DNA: TGTGCCAGCAGAGAAGAAGCGGGAGTATACGAGCAGTACTTC. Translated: CASREEAGVYEQYF.

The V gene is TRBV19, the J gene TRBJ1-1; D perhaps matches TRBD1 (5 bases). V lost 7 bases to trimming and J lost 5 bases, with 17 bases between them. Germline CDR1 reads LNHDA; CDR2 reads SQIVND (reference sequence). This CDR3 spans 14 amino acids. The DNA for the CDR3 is TGTGCCAGTAATAATCGGGGGGGTCGGACTGAAGCTTTCTTT. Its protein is CASNNRGGRTEAFF.

CDR3 nucleotide sequence: TGTGCCTGGAGTCCGGGCCCCGATGGCTACACCTTC. Protein product: CAWSPGPDGYTF. The chain combines TRBV30 with TRBJ1-2; D unclear. This CDR3 contains 12 residues. Germline V gene lookup returns CDR1 GTSNPN and CDR2 SVGIG (reference sequence). Deletions cut 2 bases from V and 6 bases from J, with 10 bases between.

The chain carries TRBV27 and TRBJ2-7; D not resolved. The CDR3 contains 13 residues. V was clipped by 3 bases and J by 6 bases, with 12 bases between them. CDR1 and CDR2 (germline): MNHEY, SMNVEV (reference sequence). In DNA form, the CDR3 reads TGTGCCAGCAGTTTCATCGGCGGCTCCGAGCAGTACTTC. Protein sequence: CASSFIGGSEQYF.

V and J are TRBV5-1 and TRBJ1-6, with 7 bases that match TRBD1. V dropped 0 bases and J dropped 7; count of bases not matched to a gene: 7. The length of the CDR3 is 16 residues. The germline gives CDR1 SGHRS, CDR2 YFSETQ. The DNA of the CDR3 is TGCGCCAGCAGCTTGGAGGTTAGGGGGCGAAATTCACCCCTCCACTTT. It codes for CASSLEVRGRNSPLHF. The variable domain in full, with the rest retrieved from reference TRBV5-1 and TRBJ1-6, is KAGVTQTPRYLIKTRGQQVTLSCSPISGHRSVSWYQQTPGQGLQFLFEYFSETQRNKGNFPGRFSGRQFSNSRSEMNVSTLELGDSALYLCASSLEVRGRNSPLHFGNGTRLTVT.

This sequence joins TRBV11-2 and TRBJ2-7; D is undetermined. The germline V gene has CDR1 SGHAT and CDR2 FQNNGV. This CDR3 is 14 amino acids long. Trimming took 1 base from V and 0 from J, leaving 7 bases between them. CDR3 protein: CASSLGLTSYEQYF. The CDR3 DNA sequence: TGTGCCAGCAGCTTAGGACTGACCTCCTACGAGCAGTACTTC.

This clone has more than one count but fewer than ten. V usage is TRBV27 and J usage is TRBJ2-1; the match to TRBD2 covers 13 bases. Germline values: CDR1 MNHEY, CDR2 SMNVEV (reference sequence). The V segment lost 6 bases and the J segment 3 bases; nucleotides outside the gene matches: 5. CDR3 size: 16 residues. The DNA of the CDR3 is TGTGCCAGCAGGCCCTGGACTAGCGGGAGCTACAATGAGCAGTTCTTC. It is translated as CASRPWTSGSYNEQFF.

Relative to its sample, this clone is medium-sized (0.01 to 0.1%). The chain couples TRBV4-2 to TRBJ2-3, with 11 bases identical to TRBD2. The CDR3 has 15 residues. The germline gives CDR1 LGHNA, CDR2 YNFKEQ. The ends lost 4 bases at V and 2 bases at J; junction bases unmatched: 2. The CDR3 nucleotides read TGTGCCAGCAGCCGGGGACTAGCGGACACAGATACGCAGTATTTT. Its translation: CASSRGLADTDTQYF.

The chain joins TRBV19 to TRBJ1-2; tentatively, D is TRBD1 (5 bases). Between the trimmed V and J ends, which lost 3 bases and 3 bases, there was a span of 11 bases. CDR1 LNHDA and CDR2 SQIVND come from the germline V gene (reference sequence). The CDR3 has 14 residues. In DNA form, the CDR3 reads TGTGCCAGTAGTATCGAGGGGAGTTACTATGGCTACACCTTC. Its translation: CASSIEGSYYGYTF.

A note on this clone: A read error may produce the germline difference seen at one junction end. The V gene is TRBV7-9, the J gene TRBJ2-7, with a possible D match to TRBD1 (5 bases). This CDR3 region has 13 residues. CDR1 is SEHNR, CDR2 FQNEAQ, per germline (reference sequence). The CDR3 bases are TGCGCCAGCAGCCATGAGGACACCTACGAGCAGTACTTC. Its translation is CASSHEDTYEQYF.

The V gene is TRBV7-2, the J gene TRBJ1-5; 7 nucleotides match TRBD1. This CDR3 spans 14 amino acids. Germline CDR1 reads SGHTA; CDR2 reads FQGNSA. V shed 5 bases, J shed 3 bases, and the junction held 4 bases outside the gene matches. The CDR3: CASSPDRTNQPQHF. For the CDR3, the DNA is TGTGCCAGCAGCCCGGACAGGACCAATCAGCCCCAGCATTTT.

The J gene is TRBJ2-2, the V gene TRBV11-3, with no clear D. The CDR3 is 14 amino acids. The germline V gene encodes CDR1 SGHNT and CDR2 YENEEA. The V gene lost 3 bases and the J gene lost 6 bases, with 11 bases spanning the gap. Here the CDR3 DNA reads TGTGCCAGCAGCTTGCGTGAGAAGGCCGGGGAGCTGTTTTTT. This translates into CASSLREKAGELFF.

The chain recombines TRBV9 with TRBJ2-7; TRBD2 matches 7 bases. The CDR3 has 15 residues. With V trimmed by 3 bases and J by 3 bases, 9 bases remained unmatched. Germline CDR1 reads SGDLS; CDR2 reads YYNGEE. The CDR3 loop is CASSAEAGRGYEQYF. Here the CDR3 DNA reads TGTGCCAGCAGCGCAGAAGCAGGGAGGGGCTACGAGCAGTACTTC.

The CDR3 DNA sequence: TGCGCCAGCAGCCGGGGAGAAGGACAGGGGGCCGGAGAGACCCAGTACTTC. It translates to CASSRGEGQGAGETQYF. The chain combines TRBV4-3 with TRBJ2-5; 11 nucleotides line up with TRBD1. CDR3 length: 17 residues. Germline CDR1 reads LGHNA; CDR2 reads YSLEER. V shed 4 bases and J 4 bases; nucleotides not matched to a gene: 11.

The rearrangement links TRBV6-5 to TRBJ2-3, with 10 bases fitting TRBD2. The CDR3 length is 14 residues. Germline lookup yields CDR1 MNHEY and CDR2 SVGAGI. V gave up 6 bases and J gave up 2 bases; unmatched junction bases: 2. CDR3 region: CASSLAGVTDTQYF. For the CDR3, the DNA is TGTGCCAGCAGCCTAGCGGGAGTCACAGATACGCAGTATTTT.

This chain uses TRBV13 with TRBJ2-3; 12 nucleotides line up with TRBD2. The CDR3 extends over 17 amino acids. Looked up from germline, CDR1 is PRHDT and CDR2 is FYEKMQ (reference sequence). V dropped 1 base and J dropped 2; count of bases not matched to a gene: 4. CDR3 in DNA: TGTGCCAGCAGCTTAGCGACTAGCGGGGGTCCCACAGATACGCAGTATTTT. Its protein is CASSLATSGGPTDTQYF.

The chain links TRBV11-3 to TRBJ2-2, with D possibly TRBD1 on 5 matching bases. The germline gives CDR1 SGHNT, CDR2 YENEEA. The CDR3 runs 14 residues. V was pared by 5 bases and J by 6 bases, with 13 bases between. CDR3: CASSPFLTAGELFF. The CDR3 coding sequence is TGTGCCAGCAGCCCATTTCTGACAGCCGGGGAGCTGTTTTTT.

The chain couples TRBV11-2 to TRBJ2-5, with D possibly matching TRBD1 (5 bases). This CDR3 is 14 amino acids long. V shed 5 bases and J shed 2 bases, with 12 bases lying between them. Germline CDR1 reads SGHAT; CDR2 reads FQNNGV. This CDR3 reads CASSRLTVQETQYF. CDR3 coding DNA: TGTGCCAGCAGCCGTTTGACAGTGCAAGAGACCCAGTACTTC.

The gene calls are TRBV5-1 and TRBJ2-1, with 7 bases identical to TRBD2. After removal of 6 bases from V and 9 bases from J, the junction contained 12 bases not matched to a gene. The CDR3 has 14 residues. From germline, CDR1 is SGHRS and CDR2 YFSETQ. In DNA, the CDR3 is TGCGCCAGCACTCGCGGCGGGAGCGAGGGTGAGCAGTTCTTC. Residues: CASTRGGSEGEQFF.

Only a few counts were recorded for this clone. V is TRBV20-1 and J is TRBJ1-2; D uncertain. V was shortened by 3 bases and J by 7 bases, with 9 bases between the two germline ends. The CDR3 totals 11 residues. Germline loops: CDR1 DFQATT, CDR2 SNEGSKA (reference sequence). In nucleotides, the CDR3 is TGCAGTGCTAGTCTGGTACCTGGCTACACCTTC. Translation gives CSASLVPGYTF.